These 19 T cell receptor beta chains originate from one sample sequenced in a study of T cell responses to AZD1222 COVID-19 vaccine. The data were produced by immunoSEQ multiplex PCR, yet TCRdb's version contains in-frame clones alone and is incomplete. The sample consists of 35,000 to 50,000 clones, over 75% of them appearing once. The sequencing used peripheral blood, collected 28 days after the second dose of the MenACWY control vaccine. Receptor source: an adult who received the MenACWY meningococcal vaccine as a control.

The V gene is TRBV9, the J gene TRBJ2-3; weak D call: TRBD2 (6 bases). Germline V gene sequence: CDR1 SGDLS, CDR2 YYNGEE. The CDR3 sequence is 15 residues long. Trimming removed 0 bases from V and 3 bases from J, with 11 bases in between. This CDR3 reads CASSVVASATDTQYF. CDR3 nucleotide sequence: TGTGCCAGCAGCGTAGTGGCTAGCGCTACAGATACGCAGTATTTT.

The chain carries TRBV9 and TRBJ2-5, with D possibly being TRBD2 (6 bases). The germline V and J ends were trimmed by 0 bases and 0 bases, with 9 bases remaining between them. This CDR3 spans 15 amino acids. Germline values: CDR1 SGDLS, CDR2 YYNGEE. The chain's CDR3 is CASSVAWGDQETQYF. Written as DNA, the CDR3 is TGTGCCAGCAGCGTAGCTTGGGGGGACCAAGAGACCCAGTACTTC.

The chain couples TRBV5-8 to TRBJ2-3, with 9 nucleotides matching TRBD2. The junction had 10 bases not matched to a gene; V was cut back by 4 bases and J by 4 bases. Germline V gives CDR1 SGHTS, CDR2 YDEGEE. The CDR3 is 16 residues long. CDR3 bases: TGTGCCAGCAGCGGCGGGCGGGGGGGCCGAGCAGATACGCAGTATTTT. Protein product: CASSGGRGGRADTQYF. Complete variable domain (other parts from reference TRBV5-8 and TRBJ2-3): EAGVTQSPTHLIKTRGQQATLRCSPISGHTSVYWYQQALGLGLQFLLWYDEGEERNRGNFPPRFSGRQFPNYSSELNVNALELEDSALYLCASSGGRGGRADTQYFGPGTRLTVL.

The chain couples TRBV6-5 to TRBJ1-2; TRBD1 might be the D (5 bases). Germline V gene sequence: CDR1 MNHEY, CDR2 SVGAGI. V was trimmed by 4 bases and J by 7 bases, leaving 13 bases between them. This CDR3 spans 13 amino acids. The CDR3 DNA is TGTGCCAGCAGTTGGGGGGGGGACTCTGGCTACACCTTC. Translating it yields CASSWGGDSGYTF.

This clone was detected a few times. The CDR3 DNA reads TGTGCCAGCACCCCGGGACCCAGCTCTGGAAACACCATATATTTT. This sequence encodes CASTPGPSSGNTIYF. The chain recombines TRBV7-2 with TRBJ1-3, with D possibly matching TRBD1 (5 bases). Looked up from germline, CDR1 is SGHTA and CDR2 is FQGNSA. The V end lost 7 bases, the J end lost 0 bases, and 13 bases lay between the germline ends. The CDR3 loop spans 15 amino acids.

This clone was counted between two and nine times. The chain combines TRBV7-8 with TRBJ2-7, with 7 bases lining up with TRBD1. Trimming took 0 bases from V and 5 from J; bases not matched to a gene: 1. This CDR3 spans 13 amino acids. The germline CDR1 and CDR2 sequences are SGHVS and FQNEAQ. The DNA of the CDR3 is TGTGCCAGCAGCTTAGCAGGGGGCAACGAGCAGTACGTC. This gives the protein CASSLAGGNEQYV.

This rearrangement joins TRBV19 to TRBJ1-4; D not resolved. The CDR3 covers 14 residues. The germline V and J ends were trimmed by 3 bases and 8 bases, with 13 bases remaining between them. Germline V gene data show CDR1 as LNHDA and CDR2 as SQIVND (reference sequence). CDR3 sequence reads: CASSIPDRVEKLFF. The CDR3 DNA sequence: TGTGCCAGTAGTATTCCCGATCGGGTGGAAAAACTGTTTTTT.

The chain is built from TRBV19 and TRBJ1-6; D is perhaps TRBD1 (6 bases). Germline V gene lookup returns CDR1 LNHDA and CDR2 SQIVND (reference sequence). V was cut by 8 bases and J by 9 bases, with 20 bases left in between. This CDR3 comprises 15 residues. CDR3 protein: CASQTTGIPSSPLHF. The CDR3 DNA is TGTGCCAGTCAAACGACAGGCATCCCATCTTCACCCCTCCACTTT. Drawing the rest from reference TRBV19 and TRBJ1-6, the complete variable domain is DGGITQSPKYLFRKEGQNVTLSCEQNLNHDAMYWYRQDPGQGLRLIYYSQIVNDFQKGDIAEGYSVSREKKESFPLTVTSAQKNPTAFYLCASQTTGIPSSPLHFGNGTRLTVT.

This rearrangement joins TRBV19 to TRBJ1-3; D call uncertain. Germline assignment: CDR1 LNHDA and CDR2 SQIVND (reference sequence). The V end was cut by 6 bases, the J end by 0 bases, with 9 bases between. The CDR3 spans 14 residues. CDR3 in DNA: TGTGCCAGTAGCTTGTGGGACTCTGGAAACACCATATATTTT. Protein product: CASSLWDSGNTIYF.

V and J are TRBV28 and TRBJ1-5; D gene unclear. Trimming shortened V by 1 base and J by 1 base, and 8 bases separated the two germline ends. CDR3 length equals 15 residues. Germline CDR1 is MDHEN and CDR2 is SYDVKM. The CDR3 spells CASSLSTASNQPQHF. The CDR3 DNA sequence: TGTGCCAGCAGTTTATCTACGGCGAGCAATCAGCCCCAGCATTTT.

V usage is TRBV29-1 and J usage is TRBJ2-2; D is ambiguous. The CDR3 spans 14 residues. CDR1 SQVTM and CDR2 ANQGSEA come from the germline V gene. V gave up 4 bases and J gave up 0 bases, with 9 bases separating them. The DNA of the CDR3 is TGCAGCGTTGCTCGGGCCGCGAACACCGGGGAGCTGTTTTTT. It encodes CSVARAANTGELFF.

This chain links TRBV6-4 with TRBJ1-2, with TRBD1 as a possible D gene (6 bases). Trimming took off 6 bases at V and 3 bases at J, with 20 bases between the two ends. This CDR3 region has 16 residues. Germline loops: CDR1 MRHNA, CDR2 SNTAGT. The CDR3 bases are TGTGCCAGCAGACTCAATCCACAGGGAGGAGACTATGGCTACACCTTC. Translating gives CASRLNPQGGDYGYTF.

The V and J genes are TRBV13 and TRBJ1-3; D might be TRBD1 (6 bases). Trimming left V 1 base short and J 0 bases short, with 16 bases between. The CDR3 covers 18 residues. Looked up from germline, CDR1 is PRHDT and CDR2 is FYEKMQ (reference sequence). The CDR3: CASSLDRDRMISGNTIYF. The CDR3 nucleotides are TGTGCCAGCAGCTTAGATCGAGACAGGATGATCTCTGGAAACACCATATATTTT.

V is TRBV12-5 and J is TRBJ2-3, with D perhaps matching TRBD2 (5 bases). CDR3 length: 14 amino acids. CDR1 and CDR2 (germline): LGHNT, FRNRAP. V was shortened by 1 base and J by 5 bases, with 10 bases between the two germline ends. The CDR3, as DNA: TGTGCTAGTGGTTTGGGAGCGGCCCGAGATACGCAGTATTTT. It is translated as CASGLGAARDTQYF.

J is TRBJ1-2 and V is TRBV18, with 9 bases fitting TRBD1. CDR1 is KGHSH, CDR2 LQKENI, per germline. The CDR3 sequence is 13 residues long. Trimming removed 7 bases from V and 8 bases from J; junction bases left unmatched: 8. In nucleotides, the CDR3 is TGTGCCAGCTTAAAGGACAGGGGAGACGGCTACACCTTC. The encoded protein is CASLKDRGDGYTF.

The V call is TRBV5-1, the J call TRBJ1-3, with D perhaps TRBD1 (6 bases). V gave up 2 bases and J gave up 1 base, with 10 bases separating them. The CDR3 length is 15 residues. The V gene's germline CDR1 is SGHRS and CDR2 YFSETQ. For the CDR3, the DNA is TGCGCCAGCAGCTTTGAGCAGGGGTCTGGAAACACCATATATTTT. This sequence encodes CASSFEQGSGNTIYF.

This clone was counted between two and nine times. The rearrangement uses TRBV30 and TRBJ2-3, with TRBD2 as a possible D gene (6 bases). From germline, CDR1 is GTSNPN and CDR2 SVGIG (reference sequence). The CDR3 has 13 residues. V dropped 6 bases and J dropped 2 bases, with 12 bases sitting between them. CDR3 loop: CACTAGPTDTQYF. In DNA form, the CDR3 reads TGTGCCTGTACGGCGGGACCCACAGATACGCAGTATTTT.

The V call is TRBV5-1, the J call TRBJ1-4, with a weak D call TRBD1 (6 bases). Trimming removed 5 bases from V and 3 bases from J, with 14 bases in between. The CDR3 has 15 residues. Looked up from germline, CDR1 is SGHRS and CDR2 is YFSETQ. CDR3 nucleotide sequence: TGCGCCAGCAGTTACCTGGGGGCACCTAATGAAAAACTGTTTTTT. This sequence encodes CASSYLGAPNEKLFF.

The V call is TRBV3-1 (or the pseudogene TRBV3-2), the J call TRBJ1-2; perhaps TRBD1 as D (5 bases). V was clipped by 4 bases and J by 0 bases, with 21 bases between them. CDR1 is LGHDT, CDR2 YNNKEL, per germline (reference sequence). The CDR3 runs 18 residues. Here the CDR3 reads CASSRAFTGTASNYGYTF. CDR3 DNA: TGTGCCAGCAGCCGAGCGTTTACCGGGACCGCCTCTAACTATGGCTACACCTTC.